The count of the clone carrying this T cell receptor beta chain is one. Generated by immunoSEQ multiplex PCR, the TCRdb table keeps only in-frame clones and is missing some. The sample yields under 450,000 clones, about nine tenths seen once. Germline-derived CDR1 and CDR2 are MNHNY and SVGAGI (reference sequence). Trimming pared 0 bases from V and 6 bases from J, leaving 12 bases between. The CDR3 has 16 residues. The data stem from a study of control samples from healthy donors and cancer patients. The chain joins TRBV6-6 to TRBJ1-6; the D gene is possibly TRBD1 (5 bases). The sample comprised PBMCs. This receptor was obtained from a man between 40 and 49 years old with head and neck cancer. The CDR3 DNA sequence: TGTGCCAGCAGTTACTCGGGGGGAGTCGGTAATTCACCCCTCCACTTT. Translating it yields CASSYSGGVGNSPLHF.